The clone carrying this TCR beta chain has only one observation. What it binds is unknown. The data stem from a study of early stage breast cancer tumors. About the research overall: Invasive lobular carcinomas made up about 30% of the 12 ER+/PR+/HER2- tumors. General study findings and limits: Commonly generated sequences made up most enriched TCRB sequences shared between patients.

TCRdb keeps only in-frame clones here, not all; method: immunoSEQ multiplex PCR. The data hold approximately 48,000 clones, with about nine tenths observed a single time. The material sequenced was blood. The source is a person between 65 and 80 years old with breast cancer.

The CDR3 protein is CASSIKQGGILYEQYF. The CDR3 nucleotides read TGTGCCAGTAGTATCAAACAGGGGGGGATACTCTACGAGCAGTACTTC. The J gene is TRBJ2-7, the V gene TRBV19; D might be TRBD1 (8 bases). V lost 3 bases to trimming and J lost 3 bases, with 18 bases between them. The CDR3 has 16 amino acids. The germline V gene has CDR1 LNHDA and CDR2 SQIVND (reference sequence).